One sample yielded the 2 T cell receptor beta chains listed below, sequenced in a study of shared clonotypes between healthy human individuals. The method was immunoSEQ multiplex PCR; TCRdb's version includes in-frame clones alone and lacks a portion of them. The table records under 750,000 clones, approximately 72% of them present only once. Material: memory CD4+ T cells sorted from blood. Subset noted: CD45RA-negative fraction. All receptors derive from a woman in her twenties or thirties in good health.

V is TRBV7-2 and J is TRBJ1-5; D remains ambiguous. This CDR3 is 15 amino acids long. Germline loops: CDR1 SGHTA, CDR2 FQGNSA. Trimming left V 0 bases short and J 0 bases short, with 6 bases between. The CDR3 here is CASSLAYSSNQPQHF. For the CDR3, the DNA is TGTGCCAGCAGCTTAGCCTACAGTAGCAATCAGCCCCAGCATTTT. The full variable domain, completed using reference TRBV7-2 and TRBJ1-5, is GAGVSQSPSNKVTEKGKDVELRCDPISGHTALYWYRQSLGQGLEFLIYFQGNSAPDKSGLPSDRFSAERTGGSVSTLTIQRTQQEDSAVYLCASSLAYSSNQPQHFGDGTRLSIL.

The chain couples TRBV19 to TRBJ1-4; a weak D match, TRBD1 (5 bases). The germline V and J ends were trimmed by 5 bases and 0 bases, with 19 bases remaining between them. The CDR3 consists of 18 residues. CDR1 and CDR2 (germline): LNHDA, SQIVND (reference sequence). CDR3: CASSPYGHQISTNEKLFF. In nucleotides, the CDR3 is TGTGCCAGTAGTCCCTATGGACACCAGATTTCAACTAATGAAAAACTGTTTTTT.